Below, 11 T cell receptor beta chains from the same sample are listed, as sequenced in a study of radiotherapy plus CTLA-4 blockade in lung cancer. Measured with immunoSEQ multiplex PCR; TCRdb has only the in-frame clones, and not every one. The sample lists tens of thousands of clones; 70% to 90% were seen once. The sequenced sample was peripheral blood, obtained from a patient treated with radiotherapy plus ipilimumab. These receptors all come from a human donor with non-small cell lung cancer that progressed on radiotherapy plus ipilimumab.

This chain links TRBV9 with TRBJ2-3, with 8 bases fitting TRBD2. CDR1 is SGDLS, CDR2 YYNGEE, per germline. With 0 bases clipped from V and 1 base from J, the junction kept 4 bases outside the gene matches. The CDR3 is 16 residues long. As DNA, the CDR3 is TGTGCCAGCAGCGTAGATCGGGGGGGCGGCACAGATACGCAGTATTTT. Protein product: CASSVDRGGGTDTQYF.

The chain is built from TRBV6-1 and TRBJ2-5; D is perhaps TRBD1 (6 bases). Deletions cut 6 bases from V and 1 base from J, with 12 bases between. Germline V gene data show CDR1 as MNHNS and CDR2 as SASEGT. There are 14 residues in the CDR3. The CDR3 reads CASRKLGGQETQYF. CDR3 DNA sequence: TGTGCCAGCAGGAAATTAGGGGGCCAAGAGACCCAGTACTTC.

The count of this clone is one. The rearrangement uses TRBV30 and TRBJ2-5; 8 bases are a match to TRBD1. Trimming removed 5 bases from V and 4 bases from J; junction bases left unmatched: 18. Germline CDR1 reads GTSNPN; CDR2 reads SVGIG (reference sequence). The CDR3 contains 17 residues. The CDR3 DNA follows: TGTGCCTGGGGGGGTTTTACCGAGACAGGGGAATCAGAGACCCAGTACTTC. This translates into CAWGGFTETGESETQYF. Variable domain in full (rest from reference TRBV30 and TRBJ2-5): SQTIHQWPATLVQPVGSPLSLECTVEGTSNPNLYWYRQAAGRGLQLLFYSVGIGQISSEVPQNLSASRPQDRQFILSSKKLLLSDSGFYLCAWGGFTETGESETQYFGPGTRLLVL.

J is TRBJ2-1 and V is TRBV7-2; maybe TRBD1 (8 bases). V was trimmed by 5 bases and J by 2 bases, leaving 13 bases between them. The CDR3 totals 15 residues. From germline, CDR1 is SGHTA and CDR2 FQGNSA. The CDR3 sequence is CASSETGGAYNEQFF. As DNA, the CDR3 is TGTGCCAGCAGCGAAACAGGGGGGGCCTACAATGAGCAGTTCTTC.

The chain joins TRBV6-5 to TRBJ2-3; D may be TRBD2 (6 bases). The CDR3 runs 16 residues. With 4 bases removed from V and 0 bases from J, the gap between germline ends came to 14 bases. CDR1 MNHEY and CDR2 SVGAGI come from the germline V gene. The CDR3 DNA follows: TGTGCCAGCAGTTTCATCGGGACTCCCAGCACAGATACGCAGTATTTT. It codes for CASSFIGTPSTDTQYF.

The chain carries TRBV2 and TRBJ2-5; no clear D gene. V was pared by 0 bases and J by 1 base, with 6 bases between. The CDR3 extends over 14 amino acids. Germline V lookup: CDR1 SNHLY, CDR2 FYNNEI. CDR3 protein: CASSEARTQETQYF. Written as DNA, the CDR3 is TGTGCCAGCAGTGAAGCCCGGACCCAAGAGACCCAGTACTTC.

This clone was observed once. CDR3: CATVSDRVGGNTIYF. The CDR3 DNA reads as TGTGCCACCGTATCGGACAGGGTGGGAGGAAACACCATATATTTT. The chain uses TRBV15 and TRBJ1-3; 8 bases agree with TRBD1. Trimming took 8 bases from V and 4 from J; bases not matched to a gene: 10. The CDR3 loop spans 15 amino acids. Germline loops: CDR1 LNHNV, CDR2 YYDKDF (reference sequence).

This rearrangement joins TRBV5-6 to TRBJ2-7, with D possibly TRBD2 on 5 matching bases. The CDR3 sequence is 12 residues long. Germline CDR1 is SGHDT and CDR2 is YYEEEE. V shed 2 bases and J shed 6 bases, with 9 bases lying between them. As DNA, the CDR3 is TGTGCCAGCAGCTTTGACGGGGTCGAGCAGTACTTC. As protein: CASSFDGVEQYF.

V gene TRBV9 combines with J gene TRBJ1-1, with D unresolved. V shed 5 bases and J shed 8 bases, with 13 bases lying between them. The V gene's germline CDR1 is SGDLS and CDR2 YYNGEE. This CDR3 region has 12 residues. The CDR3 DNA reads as TGTGCCAGCAGGGTACCCGGTGCAGAAGCTTTCTTT. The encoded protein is CASRVPGAEAFF.

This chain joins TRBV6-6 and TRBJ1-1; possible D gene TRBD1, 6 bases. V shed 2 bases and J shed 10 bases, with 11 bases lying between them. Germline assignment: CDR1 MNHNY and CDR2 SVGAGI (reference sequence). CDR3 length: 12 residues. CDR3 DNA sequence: TGTGCCAGCAGTTACCAGGGGATAAGAGCTTTCTTT. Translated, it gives CASSYQGIRAFF.

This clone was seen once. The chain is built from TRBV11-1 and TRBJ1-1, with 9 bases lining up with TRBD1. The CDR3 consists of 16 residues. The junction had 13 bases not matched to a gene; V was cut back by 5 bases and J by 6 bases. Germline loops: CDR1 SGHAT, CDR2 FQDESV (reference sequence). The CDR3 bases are TGTGCCAGCAGCCTCCTCCCCGACAGGGGGTTCCCTGAAGCTTTCTTT. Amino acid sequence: CASSLLPDRGFPEAFF. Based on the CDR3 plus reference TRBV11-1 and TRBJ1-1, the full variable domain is EAEVAQSPRYKITEKSQAVAFWCDPISGHATLYWYRQILGQGPELLVQFQDESVVDDSQLPKDRFSAERLKGVDSTLKIQPAELGDSAMYLCASSLLPDRGFPEAFFGQGTRLTVV.